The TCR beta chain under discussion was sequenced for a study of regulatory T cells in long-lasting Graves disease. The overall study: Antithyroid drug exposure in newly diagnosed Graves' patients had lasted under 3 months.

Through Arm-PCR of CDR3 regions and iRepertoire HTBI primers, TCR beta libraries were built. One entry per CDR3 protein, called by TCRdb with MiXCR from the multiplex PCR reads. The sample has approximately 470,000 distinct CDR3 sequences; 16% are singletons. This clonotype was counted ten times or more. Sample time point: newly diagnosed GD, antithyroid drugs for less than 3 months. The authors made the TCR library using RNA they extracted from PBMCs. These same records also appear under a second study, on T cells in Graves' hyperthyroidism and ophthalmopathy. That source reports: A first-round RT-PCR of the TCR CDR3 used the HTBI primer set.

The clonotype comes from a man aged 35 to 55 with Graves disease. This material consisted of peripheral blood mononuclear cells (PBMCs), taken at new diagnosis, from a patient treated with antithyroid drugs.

The CDR3 sequence is CSARSRVTGELFF. CDR3 DNA sequence: TGCAGTGCTAGGAGTAGGGTAACCGGGGAGCTGTTTTTT. V usage is TRBV20-1 and J usage is TRBJ2-2, with D uncertain. Looked up from germline, CDR1 is DFQATT and CDR2 is SNEGSKA (reference sequence). Trimming cost V 3 bases and J 5 bases, with 10 bases left between them. The CDR3 is 13 residues long.